This T cell receptor (beta chain) is drawn from a study of blood T cell repertoires in COVID-19. Across the study: Samples came from the United States, Italy and Spain, spanning acute and convalescent COVID-19. Sources were T cells, B-cell-depleted T cells, or PBMCs; the material itself was cDNA or gDNA.

While infection was still active, Seattle patients were enrolled and then followed longitudinally. As originally analysed: By means of reference gene primer amplification, nucleated cell counts were estimated. The data were produced by immunoSEQ multiplex PCR, yet TCRdb's version contains in-frame clones alone and is incomplete. For V, J and clone size, that table is used; D and trimming come from the DNA. The sample contains roughly 250,000 clones, 70% to 90% of which appear only once. Germline CDR1 MDHEN, CDR2 SYDVKM. The CDR3 loop spans 15 amino acids. Trimming took 5 bases from V and 2 from J; bases not matched to a gene: 7.

The sequence was collected from a human donor with COVID-19, enrolled during active disease. The donor label of this sample is uncertain. The V call is TRBV28, the J call TRBJ2-7; TRBD1 matches 9 bases. Specimen: peripheral blood. CDR3 sequence reads: CASSPRDRVTYEQYF. For the CDR3, the DNA is TGTGCCAGCAGTCCAAGGGACAGGGTGACCTACGAGCAGTACTTC.